This TCR beta chain was found in a study of T cell responses to AZD1222 COVID-19 vaccine. Using immunoSEQ multiplex PCR, the repertoire was profiled, and TCRdb retains in-frame clones only, with some absent. The table lists 95,000 to 150,000 clones, roughly 87% of them singletons. The CDR3 loop spans 13 amino acids. Per germline, CDR1 MNHEY and CDR2 SVGAGI. Trimming cost V 2 bases and J 7 bases, with 11 bases left between them. The sequencing here drew on peripheral blood, taken 28 days after the second AZD1222 dose. This TCR was recovered from an adult who received the AZD1222 COVID-19 vaccine. The chain is built from TRBV6-5 and TRBJ1-2; TRBD1 is a possible D gene (5 bases). The CDR3: CASSYGPGGGYTF. CDR3 DNA sequence: TGTGCCAGCAGTTACGGGCCGGGGGGTGGCTACACCTTC.